What follows are 9 T cell receptor beta chains derived from one specimen sequenced in a study of CD8 T cells in Susac syndrome. After extraction with the RNeasy kit, roughly 0.5 to 1 ug of the RNA was reverse transcribed using random hexamers. TCRdb re-called the immunoSEQ multiplex PCR reads through MiXCR, storing one row per CDR3 protein. The repertoire includes about 180,000 distinct CDR3 sequences, approximately 96% of them detected once, and approximately 0.1% sits in the top ten. Sequencing was carried out using CD4+ T cells from PBMCs. The receptors were sampled from a human donor with multiple sclerosis.

The gene calls are TRBV6-5 and TRBJ2-1, with D possibly being TRBD2 (6 bases). Germline V gives CDR1 MNHEY, CDR2 SVGAGI. V lost 2 bases and J lost 0, with 8 bases in between. The CDR3 sequence is 15 residues long. Here the CDR3 reads CASSYGGISYNEQFF. The DNA for the CDR3 is TGTGCCAGCAGTTACGGAGGGATCTCCTACAATGAGCAGTTCTTC.

This chain links TRBV29-1 with TRBJ2-1, with D hard to call. Germline V gives CDR1 SQVTM, CDR2 ANQGSEA. The CDR3 is made up of 10 amino acids. Between the trimmed V and J ends, which lost 1 base and 11 bases, there was a span of 6 bases. This CDR3 reads CSVEGKQQFF. The CDR3 nucleotides are TGCAGCGTTGAAGGCAAACAGCAGTTCTTC.

This clonotype was detected once. The rearrangement links TRBV5-1 to TRBJ1-1; TRBD1 matches at 9 bases. This CDR3 has 15 residues. Trimming cost V 4 bases and J 1 base; bases outside gene matches: 5. The germline CDR1 and CDR2 sequences are SGHRS and YFSETQ. CDR3: CASSGTGLGNTEAFF. Here the CDR3 DNA reads TGCGCCAGCAGCGGGACAGGGCTGGGGAACACTGAAGCTTTCTTT.

The rearrangement links TRBV28 to TRBJ2-1; D perhaps matches TRBD1 (5 bases). The V end lost 4 bases, the J end lost 6 bases, and 16 bases lay between the germline ends. The CDR3 covers 15 residues. Germline lookup yields CDR1 MDHEN and CDR2 SYDVKM. The CDR3 loop reads CASSSPGFLGNEQFF. The CDR3 DNA reads as TGTGCCAGCAGTTCCCCAGGGTTTTTGGGCAATGAGCAGTTCTTC. Together with reference TRBV28 and TRBJ2-1, the CDR3 gives the full variable domain: DVKVTQSSRYLVKRTGEKVFLECVQDMDHENMFWYRQDPGLGLRLIYFSYDVKMKEKGDIPEGYSVSREKKERFSLILESASTNQTSMYLCASSSPGFLGNEQFFGPGTRLTVL.

V is TRBV20-1 and J is TRBJ2-7; D is ambiguous. Germline loops: CDR1 DFQATT, CDR2 SNEGSKA (reference sequence). The CDR3 is 14 residues long. The V end was cut by 3 bases, the J end by 3 bases, with 15 bases between. The CDR3 spells CSASVGYGYYEQYF. The CDR3 nucleotides are TGCAGTGCTAGTGTAGGATATGGCTACTACGAGCAGTACTTC.

The chain employs TRBV6-5 and TRBJ2-7; TRBD1 agrees at 8 bases. Looked up from germline, CDR1 is MNHEY and CDR2 is SVGAGI. The CDR3 spans 15 residues. V lost 4 bases to trimming and J lost 0 bases; unmatched junction nucleotides: 5. CDR3 amino acids: CASSSWTGSSYEQYF. Written as DNA, the CDR3 is TGTGCCAGCAGTTCGTGGACAGGGAGCTCCTACGAGCAGTACTTC.

The V and J genes are TRBV13 and TRBJ2-1, with 12 bases fitting TRBD2. Germline assignment: CDR1 PRHDT and CDR2 FYEKMQ (reference sequence). The V segment lost 2 bases and the J segment 9 bases; nucleotides outside the gene matches: 5. This CDR3 has 15 residues. This CDR3 is CASSLTSGGMGEQFF. The DNA of the CDR3 is TGTGCCAGCAGCTTAACTAGCGGGGGGATGGGTGAGCAGTTCTTC.

The chain carries TRBV7-9 and TRBJ2-5; possibly TRBD1 or TRBD2 for D (5 bases each). This CDR3 has 14 residues. Germline V gives CDR1 SEHNR, CDR2 FQNEAQ (reference sequence). V dropped 1 base and J dropped 4 bases, with 10 bases sitting between them. The DNA of the CDR3 is TGTGCCAGCAGCTTAGTTTCTGGGGGAGAGACCCAGTACTTC. Amino acids: CASSLVSGGETQYF.

V gene TRBV29-1 combines with J gene TRBJ2-5; TRBD2 might be the D (6 bases). Germline assignment: CDR1 SQVTM and CDR2 ANQGSEA. This CDR3 is 13 amino acids long. The CDR3 sequence is CSPSAGFQETQYF. In DNA form, the CDR3 reads TGCAGTCCCAGCGCGGGGTTCCAAGAGACCCAGTACTTC.